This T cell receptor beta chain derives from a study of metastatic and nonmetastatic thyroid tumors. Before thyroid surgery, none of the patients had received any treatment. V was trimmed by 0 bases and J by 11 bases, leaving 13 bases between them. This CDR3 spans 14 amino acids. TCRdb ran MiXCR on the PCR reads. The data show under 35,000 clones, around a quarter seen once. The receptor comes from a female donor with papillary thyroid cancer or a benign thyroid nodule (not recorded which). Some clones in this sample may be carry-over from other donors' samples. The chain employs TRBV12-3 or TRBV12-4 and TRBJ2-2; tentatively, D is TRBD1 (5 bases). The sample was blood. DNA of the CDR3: TGTGCCAGCAGTTTAGCGTCAGGGTTCGGTGAGCTGTTTTTT. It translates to CASSLASGFGELFF.